This passage covers 3 T cell receptor beta chains from one sample sequenced in a study of Ad26.COV2.S vaccination and SARS-CoV-2 variants. The treatment: around 19 received Ad26.COV2.S at low or high dose, single or two shots; roughly five received placebo; per-sample allocation not given. Sampling was done on day 63 after the first vaccine or placebo injection. Assay used: immunoSEQ multiplex PCR; TCRdb lists only in-frame clones, some missing. The sample yields about 320,000 clones, about nine tenths seen once. The sequences come from peripheral blood, collected in a trial of Ad26.COV2.S vaccine versus placebo. These receptors were collected from a person between 18 and 59 years old who received the Ad26.COV2.S COVID-19 vaccine or a placebo.

This chain connects TRBV7-2 to TRBJ2-5; 7 bases match TRBD1. The ends lost 5 bases at V and 5 bases at J; junction bases unmatched: 11. The germline V gene encodes CDR1 SGHTA and CDR2 FQGNSA. This CDR3 region has 15 residues. CDR3 bases: TGTGCCAGCAGCCCCCAACGGACAGGTGGCGAGACCCAGTACTTC. The encoded protein is CASSPQRTGGETQYF.

V usage is TRBV4-2 and J usage is TRBJ1-3, with 10 positions matching TRBD1. CDR3 length: 19 residues. The V segment lost 4 bases and the J segment 0 bases; nucleotides outside the gene matches: 12. The germline gives CDR1 LGHNA, CDR2 YNFKEQ. The CDR3 is CASSPFTGTGESSGNTIYF. The CDR3 bases are TGTGCCAGCAGCCCTTTCACCGGGACAGGGGAAAGCTCTGGAAACACCATATATTTT.

The gene calls are TRBV19 and TRBJ1-1, with no clear D. The CDR3 has 15 residues. Trimming pared 0 bases from V and 6 bases from J, leaving 14 bases between. From germline, CDR1 is LNHDA and CDR2 SQIVND (reference sequence). The CDR3 sequence is CASSIDGQVGPEAFF. In DNA, the CDR3 is TGTGCCAGTAGTATAGACGGGCAAGTGGGCCCTGAAGCTTTCTTT.